Shown below are 26 T cell receptor beta chains from a single sample sequenced in a study of T cell repertoires in cytomegalovirus infection. For these receptors, no antigen is known. Using its own MiXCR run on the reads, TCRdb lists one record per CDR3 protein. This table holds 900,000 to 950,000 distinct CDR3 sequences, approximately 32% found once. This material consisted of cultured CD8+ T cells from PBMCs, taken from culture after CMV antigen stimulation. The receptors stem from a human donor in good health (CMV status not recorded). Some clones in this sample may be carry-over from other donors' samples.

The table lists this clonotype with a few counts. At one end, the junction sequence differs from germline, possibly due to a read error. This chain links TRBV19 with TRBJ1-2, with TRBD1 identical over 10 bases. The CDR3 runs to 15 residues. Germline values: CDR1 LNHDA, CDR2 SQIVND (reference sequence). The CDR3 loop is CASDQTDRGSYCYTF. The CDR3 DNA sequence: TGTGCCAGCGACCAAACGGACAGGGGGTCCTATTGCTACACCTTC. Full variable domain (rest looked up from reference TRBV19 and TRBJ1-2): DGGITQSPKYLFRKEGQNVTLSCEQNLNHDAMYWYRQDPGQGLRLIYYSQIVNDFQKGDIAEGYSVSREKKESFPLTVTSAQKNPTAFYLCASDQTDRGSYCYTFGSGTRLTVV.

This clonotype was found a few times. This chain connects TRBV27 to TRBJ2-7, with TRBD1 matching over 7 bases. V was pared by 6 bases and J by 2 bases, with 4 bases of the junction left unmatched. Germline assignment: CDR1 MNHEY and CDR2 SMNVEV (reference sequence). The CDR3 has 13 amino acids. This CDR3 reads CASSQGQAYEQYF. The CDR3, as DNA: TGTGCCAGCAGCCAAGGACAGGCCTACGAGCAGTACTTC.

This chain joins TRBV14 and TRBJ2-2, with D maybe TRBD2 (5 bases). This CDR3 has 16 residues. Trimming pared 3 bases from V and 6 bases from J, leaving 17 bases between. Germline V CDR1 and CDR2: SGHDN, FVKESK. For the CDR3, the DNA is TGTGCCAGCAGCCATAGAGGGAGTAATTTACCCGGGGAGCTGTTTTTT. Its translation is CASSHRGSNLPGELFF.

As for this clonotype: A read error may account for a junction end that differs from germline. The rearrangement joins TRBV6-6 to TRBJ1-4; D remains ambiguous. The germline V gene has CDR1 MNHNY and CDR2 SVGAGI (reference sequence). The CDR3 totals 16 residues. CDR3 region: CANSPPPAPTNEKLFF. The CDR3 nucleotides are TGTGCCAACAGCCCCCCGCCGGCCCCAACCAATGAAAAACTGTTTTTT.

This clonotype came up a few times. This sequence joins TRBV7-2 and TRBJ2-1, with D possibly TRBD2 on 7 matching bases. The CDR3 has 16 residues. Germline lookup yields CDR1 SGHTA and CDR2 FQGNSA. Trimming removed 5 bases from V and 4 bases from J, with 18 bases in between. The CDR3 spells CASSPPPGGRYNEQFF. The CDR3 nucleotides read TGTGCCAGCAGCCCTCCCCCGGGGGGCAGATACAATGAGCAGTTCTTC. The entire variable domain, with the rest obtained from reference TRBV7-2 and TRBJ2-1, is as follows: GAGVSQSPSNKVTEKGKDVELRCDPISGHTALYWYRQSLGQGLEFLIYFQGNSAPDKSGLPSDRFSAERTGGSVSTLTIQRTQQEDSAVYLCASSPPPGGRYNEQFFGPGTRLTVL.

The rearrangement links TRBV7-6 to TRBJ1-5; unclear D gene. Between the trimmed V and J ends, which lost 5 bases and 6 bases, there was a span of 14 bases. Germline values: CDR1 SGHVS, CDR2 FNYEAQ. This CDR3 is built from 14 residues. For the CDR3, the DNA is TGTGCCAGCAGCCCGAGGGCGACGAGTCAGCCCCAGCATTTT. It specifies CASSPRATSQPQHF.

V gene TRBV18 combines with J gene TRBJ2-7, with D hard to call. The CDR3 consists of 13 residues. Per the germline V gene, CDR1 is KGHSH and CDR2 is LQKENI. V lost 3 bases to trimming and J lost 4 bases, with 10 bases between them. The CDR3 region is CASSPGRFYEQYF. CDR3 sequence (DNA): TGTGCCAGCTCACCGGGTCGCTTTTACGAGCAGTACTTC.

This clonotype was picked up many times. V and J are TRBV7-6 and TRBJ2-2, with 10 bases matching TRBD1. The CDR3 extends over 14 amino acids. V dropped 5 bases and J dropped 7; count of bases not matched to a gene: 4. Germline values: CDR1 SGHVS, CDR2 FNYEAQ. CDR3 residues: CASSGTGEIGELFF. The CDR3 region has the DNA TGTGCCAGCAGCGGGACAGGGGAGATCGGGGAGCTGTTTTTT.

The V and J genes are TRBV11-3 and TRBJ2-7; TRBD2 agrees at 8 bases. V was pared by 4 bases and J by 1 base, with 21 bases of the junction left unmatched. Germline loops: CDR1 SGHNT, CDR2 YENEEA. The CDR3 contains 20 residues. CDR3 coding DNA: TGTGCCAGCAGCTCCCCCCGTCGCGGGGGGACTCGTCCCCCGTCCTACGAGCAGTACGTC. It encodes CASSSPRRGGTRPPSYEQYV.

Here the CDR3 DNA reads TGTGCCAGCAGTCCAGGGGATACTAGCGGGGGCGGGGATACGCAGTATTTT. It translates to CASSPGDTSGGGDTQYF. The gene calls are TRBV12-3 or TRBV12-4 and TRBJ2-3, with 11 bases lining up with TRBD2. V dropped 5 bases and J dropped 6; count of bases not matched to a gene: 13. CDR3 length: 17 amino acids.

V is TRBV19 and J is TRBJ2-1; no clear D gene. CDR1 and CDR2 (germline): LNHDA, SQIVND (reference sequence). Trimming removed 6 bases from V and 8 bases from J, with 14 bases in between. This CDR3 contains 13 residues. Written as DNA, the CDR3 is TGTGCCAGTAGCCCGGTATATACTGATGAGCAGTTCTTC. Translation gives CASSPVYTDEQFF.

This chain connects TRBV5-1 to TRBJ2-7; no clear D. The V and J ends lost 0 bases and 5 bases respectively, with 9 bases between them. The V gene's germline CDR1 is SGHRS and CDR2 YFSETQ. The CDR3 is made up of 13 amino acids. DNA for the CDR3: TGCGCCAGCAGCTTGGGGCCTACCAACGAGCAGTACGTC. Translation gives CASSLGPTNEQYV.

In its sample, this clonotype was seen a few times. The chain combines TRBV7-8 with TRBJ1-2, with D maybe TRBD1 (5 bases). The V end lost 5 bases, the J end lost 8 bases, and 12 bases lay between the germline ends. CDR1 and CDR2 from the germline V gene are SGHVS and FQNEAQ. The CDR3 totals 12 residues. CDR3 loop: CASSASREGYTF. The CDR3, as DNA: TGTGCCAGCAGCGCCAGCAGGGAAGGCTACACCTTC.

This clonotype has only a few counts. The V call is TRBV6-6, the J call TRBJ2-5, with 8 bases aligning to TRBD2. V shed 6 bases, J shed 0 bases, and the junction held 6 bases outside the gene matches. Looked up from germline, CDR1 is MNHNY and CDR2 is SVGAGI (reference sequence). CDR3 size: 15 residues. CDR3 region: CASRWTSRYQETQYF. The DNA for the CDR3 is TGTGCCAGCAGATGGACTAGCCGTTACCAAGAGACCCAGTACTTC.

J is TRBJ1-2 and V is TRBV6-2 or TRBV6-3, with 10 bases lining up with TRBD1. In germline, CDR1 is MNHEY, CDR2 SVGEGT. With V trimmed by 0 bases and J by 3 bases, 1 base remained unmatched. The CDR3 contains 15 residues. CDR3 DNA: TGTGCCAGCAGTTACTCGGGACAGGGGTACTATGGCTACACCTTC. It yields the protein CASSYSGQGYYGYTF.

This clonotype was seen more than once but under ten times. The chain carries TRBV5-5 and TRBJ1-1, with 8 bases aligning to TRBD1. CDR1 is SGHKS, CDR2 YYEKEE, per germline (reference sequence). This CDR3 has 14 residues. Germline trimming cut 6 bases from V and 3 bases from J; bases unmatched to any gene: 7. The CDR3 reads CASTKATGDTEAFF. The CDR3 DNA reads as TGTGCCAGCACCAAAGCGACAGGGGACACTGAAGCTTTCTTT.

The V and J genes are TRBV6-9 and TRBJ2-7; 13 bases are a match to TRBD2. Germline assignment: CDR1 MNHGY and CDR2 SVAAGI. The CDR3 runs to 16 residues. V lost 4 bases to trimming and J lost 6 bases; unmatched junction nucleotides: 9. CDR3 loop: CASSFTWTSGGSEQYV. In nucleotides, the CDR3 is TGTGCCAGCAGTTTCACTTGGACTAGCGGGGGTTCCGAGCAGTACGTC.

This clonotype turned up a few times. The CDR3 region is CASSLSSHLGEQYF. The CDR3 bases are TGTGCCAGCAGTTTATCGTCCCATCTCGGCGAGCAGTACTTC. This chain uses TRBV27 with TRBJ2-7; D is unresolved. CDR1 MNHEY and CDR2 SMNVEV come from the germline V gene (reference sequence). Trimming removed 0 bases at V and 6 bases at J, with 12 bases between. The CDR3 spans 14 residues.

This clonotype came up many times. The chain recombines TRBV10-3 with TRBJ2-2, with D possibly being TRBD1 (7 bases). This CDR3 region has 17 residues. Deletions cut 4 bases from V and 1 base from J, with 16 bases between. Germline V CDR1 and CDR2: ENHRY, SYGVKD. The CDR3 sequence is CAISVTEGAGNTGELFF. CDR3 nucleotides: TGTGCCATCAGTGTAACGGAGGGGGCCGGGAACACCGGGGAGCTGTTTTTT.

The table lists this clonotype with a few counts. The genes are TRBV12-3 or TRBV12-4 and TRBJ1-1; D might be TRBD1 (5 bases). Trimming pared 9 bases from V and 4 bases from J, leaving 12 bases between. The CDR3 is 12 amino acids. The CDR3 region is CASLLGGTEAFF. CDR3 nucleotides: TGTGCCAGTCTGCTTGGGGGCACTGAAGCTTTCTTT.

This clonotype has a count of ten or more. J is TRBJ2-7 and V is TRBV7-9, with 10 positions matching TRBD2. The CDR3 is made up of 14 amino acids. J lost 4 bases, V lost 5 bases, and 5 bases had no gene match. CDR1 SEHNR and CDR2 FQNEAQ come from the germline V gene (reference sequence). The CDR3 sequence: CASSPPSGGYEQYF. In nucleotides, the CDR3 is TGTGCCAGCAGCCCCCCTAGCGGGGGTTACGAGCAGTACTTC.

This clonotype was detected ten times or more. The rearrangement joins TRBV7-6 to TRBJ2-2; no clear D. Germline V gene data show CDR1 as SGHVS and CDR2 as FNYEAQ. The V and J ends lost 2 bases and 1 base respectively, with 11 bases between them. CDR3 length: 16 amino acids. The CDR3 protein is CASSLIRAGNTGELFF. For the CDR3, the DNA is TGTGCCAGCAGCTTAATCCGGGCAGGGAACACCGGGGAGCTGTTTTTT.

This clonotype was found many times. This chain connects TRBV7-2 to TRBJ1-1, with D tentatively TRBD1 (5 bases). From germline, CDR1 is SGHTA and CDR2 FQGNSA. The V end lost 1 base, the J end lost 4 bases, and 13 bases lay between the germline ends. The CDR3 spans 15 residues. The CDR3 reads CASSLVGVGSTEAFF. The DNA for the CDR3 is TGTGCCAGCAGCTTAGTGGGGGTGGGGAGCACTGAAGCTTTCTTT.

This clonotype was counted a few times. The rearrangement uses TRBV10-3 and TRBJ1-6, with 7 nucleotides matching TRBD1. CDR1 is ENHRY and CDR2 is SYGVKD in the germline V gene. The CDR3 length is 14 residues. Germline trimming cut 11 bases from V and 7 bases from J; bases unmatched to any gene: 11. CDR3 in DNA: TGTGCCGGGGGCGGGACAGCCCTAAATTCACCCCTCCACTTT. It specifies CAGGGTALNSPLHF.

This sequence joins TRBV3-1 and TRBJ2-1; 12 bases are shared with TRBD2. In germline, CDR1 is LGHDT, CDR2 YNNKEL (reference sequence). J was trimmed by 9 bases and V by 1 base; bases with no gene match: 7. The CDR3 length is 16 residues. The CDR3 loop reads CASSQVPSGGAGEQFF. CDR3 coding DNA: TGTGCCAGCAGCCAAGTCCCTAGCGGGGGGGCCGGTGAGCAGTTCTTC.

This chain uses TRBV6-5 with TRBJ2-2; D might be TRBD1 (5 bases). The CDR3 has 16 residues. The germline V gene has CDR1 MNHEY and CDR2 SVGAGI. Trimming removed 6 bases at V and 0 bases at J, with 14 bases between. The CDR3 nucleotides read TGTGCCAGCAGCTACGAAGGGGCCACGAACACCGGGGAGCTGTTTTTT. This gives the protein CASSYEGATNTGELFF.